Below, one TCR beta chain is given with its context. As yet, its antigen is unknown. The source of the sample is a study of T cell responses to AZD1222 COVID-19 vaccine. Using immunoSEQ multiplex PCR, the repertoire was profiled, and TCRdb retains in-frame clones only, with some absent. The sample carries some 90,000 clones, roughly 87% recorded once. Study-wide results and limits: Clonal diversity may have been underestimated, and the donors were mostly white British, with more females than males. Only a handful of AZD1222 recipients, several in all, had baseline seropositivity. Spike-specific TCRs gained breadth and depth after people received two AZD1222 doses. Nearly half of spike-specific TCRs reportedly target unmutated variant regions.

The CDR3 has 11 residues. Between the trimmed V and J ends, which lost 3 bases and 10 bases, there was a span of 7 bases. The TCR was taken from an adult in good health. Specimen: peripheral blood, collected on day 0 of AZD1222 vaccination. The chain combines TRBV12-3 or TRBV12-4 with TRBJ2-1; D unclear. The DNA for the CDR3 is TGTGCCAGCAGTTTCTTGGACGAGCAGTTCTTC. Translated: CASSFLDEQFF.